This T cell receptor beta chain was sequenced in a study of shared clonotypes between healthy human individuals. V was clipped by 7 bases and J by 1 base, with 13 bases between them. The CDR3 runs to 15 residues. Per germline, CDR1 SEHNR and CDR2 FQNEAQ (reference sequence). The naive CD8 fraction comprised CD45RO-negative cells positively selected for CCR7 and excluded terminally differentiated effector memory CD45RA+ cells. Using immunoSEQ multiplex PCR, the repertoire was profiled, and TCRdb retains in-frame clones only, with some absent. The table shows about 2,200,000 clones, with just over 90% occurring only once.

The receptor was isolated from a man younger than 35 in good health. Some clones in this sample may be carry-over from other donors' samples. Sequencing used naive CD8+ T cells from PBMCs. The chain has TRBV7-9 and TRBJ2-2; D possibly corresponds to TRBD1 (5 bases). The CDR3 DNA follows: TGTGCCAGCACCCCAGGGCAGGAGAACACCGGGGAGCTGTTTTTT. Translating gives CASTPGQENTGELFF.